This T cell receptor (beta chain) was observed in a study of T cell repertoires in cytomegalovirus infection. This clonotype was found once. Its target is unknown. In TCRdb, the reads were re-called with MiXCR into one record per CDR3 protein. The sample holds about 830,000 distinct CDR3 sequences; around a third are singletons and the top ten take 9.5% to 15%. V lost 0 bases to trimming and J lost 4 bases, with 12 bases between them. The germline CDR1 and CDR2 sequences are MGHRA and YSYEKL. The CDR3 consists of 16 residues. The sequence came from a human donor in good health (CMV status not recorded). Some clones in this sample may be carry-over from other donors' samples. This chain links TRBV4-1 with TRBJ2-2; D is uncertain. The input for sequencing was cultured CD8+ T cells from PBMCs, taken from culture after CMV antigen stimulation. CDR3 in DNA: TGCGCCAGCAGCCAAGATGGCCAGCGCGGCACCGGGGAGCTGTTTTTT. It is translated as CASSQDGQRGTGELFF.